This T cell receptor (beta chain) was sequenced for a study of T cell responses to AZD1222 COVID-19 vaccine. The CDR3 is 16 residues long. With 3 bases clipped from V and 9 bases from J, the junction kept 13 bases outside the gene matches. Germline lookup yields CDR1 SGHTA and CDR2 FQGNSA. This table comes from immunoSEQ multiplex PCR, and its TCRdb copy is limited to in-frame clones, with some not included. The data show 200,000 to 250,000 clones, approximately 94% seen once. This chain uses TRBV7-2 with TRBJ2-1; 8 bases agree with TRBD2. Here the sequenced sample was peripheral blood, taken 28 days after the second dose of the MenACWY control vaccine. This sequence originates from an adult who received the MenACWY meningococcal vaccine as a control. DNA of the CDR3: TGTGCCAGCAGCTTCGGCGGGAGGTCCTCGTTTAGTGAGCAGTTCTTC. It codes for CASSFGGRSSFSEQFF. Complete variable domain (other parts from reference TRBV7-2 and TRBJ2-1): GAGVSQSPSNKVTEKGKDVELRCDPISGHTALYWYRQSLGQGLEFLIYFQGNSAPDKSGLPSDRFSAERTGGSVSTLTIQRTQQEDSAVYLCASSFGGRSSFSEQFFGPGTRLTVL.